The 23 T cell receptor beta chains presented below share a single source sample, sequenced in a study of T cell clones after liver transplantation. TCRdb keeps only in-frame clones here, not all; method: immunoSEQ multiplex PCR. This table has 65,000 to 80,000 clones, about four fifths appearing once. The starting material was CD4+ T cells from blood, obtained before liver transplant. The source is a human donor who received a liver transplant.

The chain employs TRBV10-3 and TRBJ2-7, with D tentatively TRBD2 (6 bases). This CDR3 region has 12 residues. V was pared by 11 bases and J by 3 bases, with 14 bases between. Germline values: CDR1 ENHRY, CDR2 SYGVKD. The CDR3 nucleotides are TGTGCCTCAGGCGGGGTCGGCTACGAGCAGTACTTC. Translating gives CASGGVGYEQYF.

This clone has a single count. This chain links TRBV28 with TRBJ1-2, with D uncertain. CDR3 length: 13 residues. V was trimmed by 3 bases and J by 5 bases, leaving 10 bases between them. Germline V gene data show CDR1 as MDHEN and CDR2 as SYDVKM. CDR3 DNA sequence: TGTGCCAGCAGTTTGGAGCAGCCTTATGGCTACACCTTC. Translating it yields CASSLEQPYGYTF.

The V call is TRBV28, the J call TRBJ1-1; no definite D call. Trimming removed 7 bases from V and 1 base from J, with 4 bases in between. This CDR3 comprises 11 residues. Germline CDR1 is MDHEN and CDR2 is SYDVKM. Here the CDR3 DNA reads TGTGCCAGCACCGCGAACACTGAAGCTTTCTTT. It codes for CASTANTEAFF.

This clone was detected only once. This chain links TRBV5-1 with TRBJ1-2, with D uncertain. Germline assignment: CDR1 SGHRS and CDR2 YFSETQ. The CDR3 runs 12 residues. V shed 8 bases and J shed 8 bases, with 16 bases lying between them. In nucleotides, the CDR3 is TGCGCCAGTTCCGATCCCGGGGAGGGCTACACCTTC. It encodes CASSDPGEGYTF.

The V call is TRBV7-9, the J call TRBJ2-7; no clear D. The CDR3 spans 13 residues. Looked up from germline, CDR1 is SEHNR and CDR2 is FQNEAQ (reference sequence). Trimming cost V 3 bases and J 5 bases, with 11 bases left between them. This CDR3 reads CASSLSLIDEQYF. DNA for the CDR3: TGTGCCAGCAGCTTGTCTCTTATCGACGAGCAGTACTTC.

The CDR3 sequence is CASSRVQGVTEAFF. The CDR3 region has the DNA TGTGCCAGCAGCCGTGTGCAAGGGGTCACTGAAGCTTTCTTT. V gene TRBV7-2 combines with J gene TRBJ1-1; D may be TRBD1 (5 bases). The CDR3 is 14 residues long. With 5 bases removed from V and 4 bases from J, the gap between germline ends came to 14 bases. Germline values: CDR1 SGHTA, CDR2 FQGNSA.

The rearrangement links TRBV27 to TRBJ2-2; D remains ambiguous. This CDR3 contains 21 residues. V was trimmed by 2 bases and J by 0 bases, leaving 25 bases between them. Germline CDR1 reads MNHEY; CDR2 reads SMNVEV (reference sequence). The CDR3 is CASSLRRGGSVSAPNTGELFF. The CDR3 DNA follows: TGTGCCAGCAGTTTAAGAAGAGGTGGCTCGGTTTCCGCACCGAACACCGGGGAGCTGTTTTTT.

This clone has a count of ten or more. This chain uses TRBV27 with TRBJ2-7; possibly TRBD2 for D (5 bases). Germline V lookup: CDR1 MNHEY, CDR2 SMNVEV (reference sequence). V gave up 5 bases and J gave up 7 bases, with 15 bases separating them. CDR3 length: 13 residues. CDR3 DNA sequence: TGTGCCAGCAGTCCTTTTCCTACGGGGGAGCAGTACTTC. It translates to CASSPFPTGEQYF.

The genes are TRBV6-6 and TRBJ2-2, with TRBD2 identical over 14 bases. This CDR3 is 14 amino acids long. The V gene end was trimmed by 6 bases and the J gene end by 7 bases; junction bases not matched to a gene: 1. The germline CDR1 and CDR2 sequences are MNHNY and SVGAGI (reference sequence). CDR3 loop: CASRGTSGSGELFF. In nucleotides, the CDR3 is TGTGCCAGCAGAGGGACTAGCGGGAGCGGGGAGCTGTTTTTT.

The chain employs TRBV9 and TRBJ1-1, with TRBD1 as a possible D gene (5 bases). The CDR3 runs 11 residues. Trimming removed 6 bases at V and 4 bases at J, with 7 bases between. Germline CDR1 SGDLS, CDR2 YYNGEE. CDR3 amino acids: CASKRGTEAFF. CDR3 nucleotide sequence: TGTGCCAGCAAAAGGGGCACTGAAGCTTTCTTT. The full variable domain, rest sourced from reference TRBV9 and TRBJ1-1, is DSGVTQTPKHLITATGQRVTLRCSPRSGDLSVYWYQQSLDQGLQFLIQYYNGEERAKGNILERFSAQQFPDLHSELNLSSLELGDSALYFCASKRGTEAFFGQGTRLTVV.

The genes are TRBV5-1 and TRBJ2-3, with 7 positions matching TRBD2. Germline values: CDR1 SGHRS, CDR2 YFSETQ. The V and J ends lost 7 bases and 0 bases, in that order; junction bases with no gene match: 8. This CDR3 contains 15 residues. CDR3 DNA sequence: TGCGCCAGCGGTTCTAGCGGTGCTAGCACAGATACGCAGTATTTT. It yields the protein CASGSSGASTDTQYF.

This clone showed up just a few times. DNA for the CDR3: TGTGCCAGCAGCGTCACCGGGACAGGGGCCGGGGAGCTGTTTTTT. Its translation is CASSVTGTGAGELFF. V is TRBV9 and J is TRBJ2-2, with 10 bases matching TRBD1. There are 15 residues in the CDR3. Germline trimming cut 2 bases from V and 6 bases from J; bases unmatched to any gene: 4. Germline CDR1 reads SGDLS; CDR2 reads YYNGEE.

This sequence joins TRBV30 and TRBJ1-4; TRBD1 might be the D (6 bases). Germline CDR1 GTSNPN, CDR2 SVGIG (reference sequence). This CDR3 region has 18 residues. V lost 0 bases to trimming and J lost 2 bases, with 19 bases between them. CDR3 sequence: CAWSVGNRVLWTNEKLFF. In nucleotides, the CDR3 is TGTGCCTGGAGTGTAGGTAACAGGGTATTATGGACTAATGAAAAACTGTTTTTT.

The chain carries TRBV7-2 and TRBJ1-5; TRBD1 is a possible D gene (5 bases). This CDR3 has 13 amino acids. The V gene lost 4 bases and the J gene lost 8 bases, with 12 bases spanning the gap. CDR1 is SGHTA and CDR2 is FQGNSA in the germline V gene. CDR3: CASSSRAGEPQHF. In nucleotides, the CDR3 is TGTGCCAGCAGCTCCAGGGCGGGGGAGCCCCAGCATTTT. Variable domain in full (rest from reference TRBV7-2 and TRBJ1-5): GAGVSQSPSNKVTEKGKDVELRCDPISGHTALYWYRQSLGQGLEFLIYFQGNSAPDKSGLPSDRFSAERTGGSVSTLTIQRTQQEDSAVYLCASSSRAGEPQHFGDGTRLSIL.

The V call is TRBV28, the J call TRBJ1-2; the match to TRBD1 covers 9 bases. This CDR3 is 13 amino acids long. Germline CDR1 reads MDHEN; CDR2 reads SYDVKM. With 10 bases clipped from V and 4 bases from J, the junction kept 7 bases outside the gene matches. The CDR3 coding sequence is TGTGCCACGTACAGGGGGCTGGGCTATGGCTACACCTTC. Amino acid sequence: CATYRGLGYGYTF.

The chain links TRBV10-3 to TRBJ2-3, with TRBD2 matching 10 bases. CDR3 length: 19 residues. Germline loops: CDR1 ENHRY, CDR2 SYGVKD. The junction had 13 bases not matched to a gene; V was cut back by 2 bases and J by 2 bases. In DNA, the CDR3 is TGTGCCATCAGTGAGAAAGGGTCTAGCGGGAGTGGCTACACAGATACGCAGTATTTT. Protein: CAISEKGSSGSGYTDTQYF.

J is TRBJ2-7 and V is TRBV11-3; 12 nucleotides line up with TRBD1. The ends lost 6 bases at V and 0 bases at J; junction bases unmatched: 12. This CDR3 has 18 amino acids. Germline CDR1 and CDR2: SGHNT and YENEEA. CDR3 protein: CASRTGTGGLPSSYEQYF. CDR3 nucleotide sequence: TGTGCCAGCAGAACTGGGACAGGGGGCCTTCCGAGCTCCTACGAGCAGTACTTC.

The V call is TRBV18, the J call TRBJ2-7; D gene ambiguous. Trimming removed 1 base at V and 3 bases at J, with 13 bases between. Germline V gene sequence: CDR1 KGHSH, CDR2 LQKENI. The CDR3 contains 15 residues. The CDR3, as DNA: TGTGCCAGCTCACCACAAAACCGAGAAAGCTACGAGCAGTACTTC. The encoded protein is CASSPQNRESYEQYF.

The rearrangement links TRBV7-2 to TRBJ1-2, with TRBD1 as a possible D gene (5 bases). V shed 4 bases and J shed 3 bases, with 12 bases lying between them. The CDR3 covers 14 residues. CDR1 SGHTA and CDR2 FQGNSA come from the germline V gene. CDR3 in amino acids: CASSSSGGYYGYTF. As DNA, the CDR3 is TGTGCCAGCAGCTCAAGTGGGGGTTACTATGGCTACACCTTC.

The V and J genes are TRBV18 and TRBJ2-7, with 7 positions matching TRBD1. Germline V gives CDR1 KGHSH, CDR2 LQKENI. The CDR3 consists of 15 residues. J was trimmed by 2 bases and V by 7 bases; bases with no gene match: 11. The CDR3 spells CASLSPTGPAYEQYF. The CDR3 region has the DNA TGTGCCAGCTTATCCCCGACAGGGCCGGCCTACGAGCAGTACTTC.

The chain couples TRBV9 to TRBJ2-6; maybe TRBD2 (6 bases). This CDR3 has 18 residues. Trimming shortened V by 1 base and J by 0 bases, and 14 bases separated the two germline ends. Germline V gives CDR1 SGDLS, CDR2 YYNGEE. As DNA, the CDR3 is TGTGCCAGCAGCGTATCCGGGACTGGTAACTCTGGGGCCAACGTCCTGACTTTC. It codes for CASSVSGTGNSGANVLTF.

V is TRBV7-3 and J is TRBJ2-3; 7 bases align to TRBD1. CDR1 and CDR2 (germline): SGHTA, FQGTGA. This CDR3 comprises 16 residues. V lost 3 bases, J lost 2 bases, and 8 bases stayed unmatched. The chain's CDR3 is CASSFGRDRVTDTQYF. In DNA form, the CDR3 reads TGTGCCAGCAGCTTCGGCCGGGACAGAGTCACAGATACGCAGTATTTT.

V gene TRBV21-1 combines with J gene TRBJ2-7. TRBV21-1 is a recognized pseudogene. The CDR3 extends over 13 amino acids. The CDR3 sequence: CARLLVRGYEQYF. In nucleotides, the CDR3 is TGTGCCAGGCTACTAGTTAGGGGCTACGAGCAGTACTTC.